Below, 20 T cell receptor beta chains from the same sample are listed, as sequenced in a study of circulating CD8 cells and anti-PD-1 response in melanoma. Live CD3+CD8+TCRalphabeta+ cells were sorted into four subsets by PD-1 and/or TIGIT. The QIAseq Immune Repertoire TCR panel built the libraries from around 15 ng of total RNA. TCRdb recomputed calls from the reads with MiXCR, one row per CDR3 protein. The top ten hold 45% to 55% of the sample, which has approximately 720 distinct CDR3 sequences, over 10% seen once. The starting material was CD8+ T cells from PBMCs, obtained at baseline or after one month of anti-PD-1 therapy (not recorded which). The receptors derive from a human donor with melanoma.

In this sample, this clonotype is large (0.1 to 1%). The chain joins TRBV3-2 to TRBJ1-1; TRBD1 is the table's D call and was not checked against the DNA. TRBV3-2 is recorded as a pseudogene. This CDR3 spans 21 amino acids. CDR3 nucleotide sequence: TGTGCCAGCAGCCACGCAGGGGCATCACAGGGCAACCTCTTATCGAACACTGAAGCTTTCTTT. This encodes CASSHAGASQGNLLSNTEAFF.

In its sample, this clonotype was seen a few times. The CDR3 spells CASSRSGGAPDTQYF. CDR3 coding DNA: TGCGCCAGCAGCCGTAGCGGGGGGGCCCCAGATACGCAGTATTTT. The rearrangement links TRBV5-1 to TRBJ2-3, with TRBD2 matching over 11 bases. V trimming: 4 bases; J trimming: 4 bases; junction bases outside the gene matches: 5. This CDR3 contains 15 residues. Germline V gene sequence: CDR1 SGHRS, CDR2 YFSETQ.

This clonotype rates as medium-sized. CDR3 protein: CSAREILGPNYEQYF. The CDR3 region has the DNA TGCAGTGCTAGAGAGATACTAGGTCCCAACTACGAGCAGTACTTC. The chain employs TRBV20-1 and TRBJ2-7, with D possibly matching TRBD2 (5 bases). Germline CDR1 is DFQATT and CDR2 is SNEGSKA (reference sequence). The CDR3 spans 15 residues. Between the trimmed V and J ends, which lost 0 bases and 3 bases, there was a span of 15 bases.

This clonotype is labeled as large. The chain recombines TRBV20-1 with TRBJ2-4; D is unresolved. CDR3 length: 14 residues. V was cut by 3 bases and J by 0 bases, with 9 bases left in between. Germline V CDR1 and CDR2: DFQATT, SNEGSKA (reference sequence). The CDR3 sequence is CSASGLLAKNIQYF. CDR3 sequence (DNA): TGCAGTGCTAGTGGGCTGCTAGCCAAAAACATTCAGTACTTC.

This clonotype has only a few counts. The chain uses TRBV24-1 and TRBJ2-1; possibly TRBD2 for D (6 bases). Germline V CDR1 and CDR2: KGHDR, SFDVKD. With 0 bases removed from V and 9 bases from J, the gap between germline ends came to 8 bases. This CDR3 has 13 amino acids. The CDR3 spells CATSDLRGGEQFF. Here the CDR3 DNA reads TGTGCCACCAGTGATTTGCGGGGAGGTGAGCAGTTCTTC.

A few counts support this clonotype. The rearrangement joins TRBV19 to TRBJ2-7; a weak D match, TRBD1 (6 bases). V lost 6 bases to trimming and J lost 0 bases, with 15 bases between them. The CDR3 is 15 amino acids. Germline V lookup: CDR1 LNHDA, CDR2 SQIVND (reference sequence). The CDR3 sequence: CASRERDTLSYEQYF. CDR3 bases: TGTGCCAGTAGGGAAAGGGACACTCTCTCCTACGAGCAGTACTTC.

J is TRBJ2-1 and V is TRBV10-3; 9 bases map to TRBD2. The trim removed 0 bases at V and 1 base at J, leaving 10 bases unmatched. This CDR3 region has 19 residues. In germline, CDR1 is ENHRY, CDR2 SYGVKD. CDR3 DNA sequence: TGTGCCATCAGTGAGTCGATAGAGCCAACTAGCGGGTCCTACAATGAGCAGTTCTTC. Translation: CAISESIEPTSGSYNEQFF.

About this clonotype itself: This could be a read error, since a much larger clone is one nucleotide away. Here the CDR3 reads CASSFGRGPTYEQYF. The CDR3 DNA reads as TGTGCCAGCAGTTTTGGCAGGGGCCCCACCTACGAGCAGTACTTC. The chain combines TRBV12-3 or TRBV12-4 with TRBJ2-7; D might be TRBD1 (6 bases). V lost 3 bases and J lost 2, with 14 bases in between. The CDR3 runs to 15 residues.

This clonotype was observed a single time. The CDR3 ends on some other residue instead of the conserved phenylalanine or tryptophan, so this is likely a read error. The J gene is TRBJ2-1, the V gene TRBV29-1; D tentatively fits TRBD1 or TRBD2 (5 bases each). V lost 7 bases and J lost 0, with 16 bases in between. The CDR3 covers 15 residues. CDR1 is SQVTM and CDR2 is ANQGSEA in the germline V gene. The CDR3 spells CSARGVLNSYNEQFS. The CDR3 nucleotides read TGCAGCGCCAGAGGGGTTCTAAACTCCTACAATGAGCAGTTCTCC.

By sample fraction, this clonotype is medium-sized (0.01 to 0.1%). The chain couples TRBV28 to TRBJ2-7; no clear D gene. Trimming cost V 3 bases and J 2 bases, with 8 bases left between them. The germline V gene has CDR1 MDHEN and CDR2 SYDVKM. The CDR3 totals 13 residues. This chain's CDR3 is CASSFASPYEQYF. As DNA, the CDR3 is TGTGCCAGCAGTTTCGCCAGTCCCTACGAGCAGTACTTC.

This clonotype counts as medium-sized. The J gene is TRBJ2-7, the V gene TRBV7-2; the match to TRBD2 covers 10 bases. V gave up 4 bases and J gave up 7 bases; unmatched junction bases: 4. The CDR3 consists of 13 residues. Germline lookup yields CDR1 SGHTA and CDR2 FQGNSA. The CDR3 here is CASSSGLAWEQYF. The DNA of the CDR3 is TGTGCCAGCAGCTCGGGACTAGCGTGGGAGCAGTACTTC.

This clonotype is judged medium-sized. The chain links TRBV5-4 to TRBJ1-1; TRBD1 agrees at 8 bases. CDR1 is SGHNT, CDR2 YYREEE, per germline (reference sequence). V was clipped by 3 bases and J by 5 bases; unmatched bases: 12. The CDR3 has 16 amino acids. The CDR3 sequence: CASSWELGQGGTEAFF. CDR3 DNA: TGTGCCAGCAGCTGGGAACTCGGACAGGGAGGGACTGAAGCTTTCTTT.

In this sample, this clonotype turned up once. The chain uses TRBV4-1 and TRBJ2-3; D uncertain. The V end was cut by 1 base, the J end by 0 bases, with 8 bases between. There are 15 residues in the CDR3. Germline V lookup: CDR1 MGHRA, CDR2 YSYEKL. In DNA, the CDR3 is TGCGCCAGCAGCCAAGGGTCCCCGAGCACAGATACGCAGTATTTT. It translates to CASSQGSPSTDTQYF.

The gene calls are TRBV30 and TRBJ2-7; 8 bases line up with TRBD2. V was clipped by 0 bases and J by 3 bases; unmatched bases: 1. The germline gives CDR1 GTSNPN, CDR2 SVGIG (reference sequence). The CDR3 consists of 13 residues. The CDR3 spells CAWSVTSGYEQYF. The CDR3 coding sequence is TGTGCCTGGAGTGTCACTAGCGGCTACGAGCAGTACTTC. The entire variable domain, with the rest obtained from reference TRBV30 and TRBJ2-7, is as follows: SQTIHQWPATLVQPVGSPLSLECTVEGTSNPNLYWYRQAAGRGLQLLFYSVGIGQISSEVPQNLSASRPQDRQFILSSKKLLLSDSGFYLCAWSVTSGYEQYFGPGTRLTVT.

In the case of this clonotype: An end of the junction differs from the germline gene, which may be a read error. CDR3 bases: TGCAGCGTTGAAGTCAAGCCCTATGACTACACCTTC. Encoded protein: CSVEVKPYDYTF. This chain links TRBV29-1 with TRBJ1-2, with no clear D. Germline V CDR1 and CDR2: SQVTM, ANQGSEA. The CDR3 loop spans 12 amino acids.

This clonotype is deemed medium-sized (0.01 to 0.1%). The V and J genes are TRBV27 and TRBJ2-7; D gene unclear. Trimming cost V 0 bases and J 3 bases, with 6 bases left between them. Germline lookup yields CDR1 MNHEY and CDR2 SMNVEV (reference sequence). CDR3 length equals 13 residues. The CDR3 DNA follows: TGTGCCAGCAGTTTATCGAAAAGCTACGAGCAGTACTTC. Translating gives CASSLSKSYEQYF.

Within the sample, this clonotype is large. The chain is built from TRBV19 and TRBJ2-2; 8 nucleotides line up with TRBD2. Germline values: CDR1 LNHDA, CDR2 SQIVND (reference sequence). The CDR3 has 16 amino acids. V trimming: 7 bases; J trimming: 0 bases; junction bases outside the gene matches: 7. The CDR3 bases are TGTGCCAGTAAACCCCCGGGGGGGACGAACACCGGGGAGCTGTTTTTT. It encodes CASKPPGGTNTGELFF.

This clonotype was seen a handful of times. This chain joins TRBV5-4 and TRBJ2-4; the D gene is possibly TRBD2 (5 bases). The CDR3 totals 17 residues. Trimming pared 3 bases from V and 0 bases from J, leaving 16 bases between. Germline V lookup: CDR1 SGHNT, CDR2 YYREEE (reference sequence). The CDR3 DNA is TGTGCCAGCAGCTCCGGGGAGACGGGATCAGCCAAAAACATTCAGTACTTC. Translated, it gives CASSSGETGSAKNIQYF.

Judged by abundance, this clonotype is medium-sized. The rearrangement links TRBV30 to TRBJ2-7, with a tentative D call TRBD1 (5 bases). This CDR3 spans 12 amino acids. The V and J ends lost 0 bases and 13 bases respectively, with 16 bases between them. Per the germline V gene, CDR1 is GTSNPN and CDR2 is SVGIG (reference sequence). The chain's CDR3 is CAWSVLGAQEYF. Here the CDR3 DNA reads TGTGCCTGGAGTGTCCTTGGGGCTCAGGAATACTTC.

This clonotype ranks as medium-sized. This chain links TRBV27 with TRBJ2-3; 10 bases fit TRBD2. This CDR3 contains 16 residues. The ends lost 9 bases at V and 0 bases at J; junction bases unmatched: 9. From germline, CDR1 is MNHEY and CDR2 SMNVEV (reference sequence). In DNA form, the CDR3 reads TGTGCCAGTAGTCTAGCGGGGGCCCTTAGCACAGATACGCAGTATTTT. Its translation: CASSLAGALSTDTQYF.